This is a list of T cell receptor beta chains from one sample in a study of T cell changes during pregnancy in multiple sclerosis. TCRdb's table, derived via immunoSEQ multiplex PCR, lists solely in-frame clones and lacks some. Here the sample spans 25,000 to 35,000 clones, roughly 88% being singletons. The sample in question was CD4+ T cells from peripheral blood mononuclear cells, obtained in the first trimester of pregnancy. These receptors came from a female donor in good health, enrolled as a control in a pregnancy study. Each CDR3 is given without its conserved first and last residue. A D gene is named only where the DNA matches it firmly. Only part of the rows carry a size: once, few, many, or a class if the clone is expanded.

size,J,V,D,CDR3
-,TRBJ2-3,TRBV11-3,TRBD2,ASSLRAGSTSTDTQY
-,TRBJ2-4,TRBV18,TRBD1,ASSTGTGGNIQY
few,TRBJ2-7,TRBV2,TRBD1,ASSEGGTGGHEQY
-,TRBJ2-5,TRBV2,-,ASSEEATARETQY
once,TRBJ1-2,TRBV30,-,AWSPGNYGYT
-,TRBJ2-1,TRBV29-1,TRBD2,SVEETSGGLANEQF
-,TRBJ1-3,TRBV30,-,AWSVQRGGSISGNTIY
-,TRBJ2-5,TRBV19,TRBD1,ASSMYYRGGETQY
-,TRBJ2-3,TRBV5-4,TRBD1,ASSLAGLDRVNTQY
-,TRBJ2-1,TRBV4-2,TRBD2,ASSPGLAGGNEQF
-,TRBJ2-5,TRBV5-1,TRBD2,ASSFLDGGQETQY
-,TRBJ1-1,TRBV7-9,TRBD1,ASSWRRDRQNTEAF
-,TRBJ2-1,TRBV12-5,-,ASGLALSDEQF
-,TRBJ2-7,TRBV13,-,ASSAGQKLYEQY
-,TRBJ2-3,TRBV7-8,-,ASSLFPEYETVGTQY
-,TRBJ2-7,TRBV6-5,TRBD2,ASSTSGRYYEQY
-,TRBJ1-2,TRBV11-2,-,ASSLGYRSPLGYT
-,TRBJ1-2,TRBV10-3,TRBD1,AISESQGDSYGYT
-,TRBJ1-3,TRBV5-1,TRBD1,ASSLVGQGGDTIY
-,TRBJ1-6,TRBV6-6,TRBD1,ASKITGGAYNSPLH
-,TRBJ1-3,TRBV6-6,TRBD1,ASSQGARGNTIY
-,TRBJ1-1,TRBV19,TRBD1,ASIGRGGHTEAF
-,TRBJ1-2,TRBV19,TRBD1,ASIQSGGYGYT
-,TRBJ1-1,TRBV5-4,-,ASSLGGGGRGTEAF
-,TRBJ2-1,TRBV7-3,-,ASSLGAGTYNEQF
-,TRBJ1-1,TRBV11-1,TRBD1,ASSLRTGGTEAF
-,TRBJ2-7,TRBV7-2,-,ASSYQYYEQY
few,TRBJ1-1,TRBV7-9,-,ASTESSRVRAF
-,TRBJ2-1,TRBV2,TRBD1,ASSPDRGSYNEQF
-,TRBJ1-1,TRBV2,-,ASSARQGRIEAF